The 31 T cell receptor beta chains given below trace back to one sample, sequenced in a study of blood T cell repertoires in COVID-19. The assay was immunoSEQ multiplex PCR, and TCRdb's table has in-frame clones only and misses some. The table lists a few hundred thousand clones, 80% to 85% of them singletons. The specimen sequenced was peripheral blood. The receptors come from a woman aged 60-70 years with acute or convalescent COVID-19.

CDR3 coding DNA: TGTGCCACCCGGAGGACAGGAGTCATTCTGAATGGCTACACCTTC. Protein: CATRRTGVILNGYTF. The V call is TRBV21-1, the J call TRBJ1-2; TRBD1 is the table's D call and was not checked against the DNA. TRBV21-1 is an annotated pseudogene. The CDR3 has 15 residues.

V is TRBV5-1 and J is TRBJ2-5; D possibly corresponds to TRBD2 (5 bases). CDR1 is SGHRS, CDR2 YFSETQ, per germline. The CDR3 is 15 residues long. The V end lost 4 bases, the J end lost 5 bases, and 18 bases lay between the germline ends. The CDR3 here is CASSMLSSGRETQYF. CDR3 in DNA: TGCGCCAGCAGCATGCTCAGTTCGGGAAGGGAGACCCAGTACTTC.

The V call is TRBV5-4, the J call TRBJ2-1, with 9 bases fitting TRBD2. After removal of 4 bases from V and 7 bases from J, the junction contained 12 bases not matched to a gene. This CDR3 has 16 amino acids. Germline values: CDR1 SGHNT, CDR2 YYREEE (reference sequence). This chain's CDR3 is CASSPGSSGVGNEQFF. Written as DNA, the CDR3 is TGTGCCAGCAGCCCTGGCTCTAGCGGGGTGGGAAATGAGCAGTTCTTC.

V gene TRBV5-4 combines with J gene TRBJ1-6; possibly TRBD1 for D (5 bases). Trimming stripped 4 bases from V and 8 bases from J, with 10 bases between. The CDR3 length is 13 residues. The V gene's germline CDR1 is SGHNT and CDR2 YYREEE (reference sequence). CDR3 protein: CASSPTVDSPLHF. In DNA, the CDR3 is TGTGCCAGCAGCCCGACAGTTGATTCACCCCTCCACTTT.

The chain links TRBV7-9 to TRBJ1-4, with 7 bases that match TRBD1. The V gene end was trimmed by 5 bases and the J gene end by 5 bases; junction bases not matched to a gene: 5. The CDR3 spans 14 residues. Germline V gene data show CDR1 as SEHNR and CDR2 as FQNEAQ (reference sequence). The CDR3, as DNA: TGTGCCAGCAGCCAAGCAGGGGGGAATGAAAAACTGTTTTTT. This codes for CASSQAGGNEKLFF.

This chain connects TRBV2 to TRBJ1-1, with D possibly matching TRBD1 (5 bases). V was pared by 3 bases and J by 4 bases, with 9 bases between. In germline, CDR1 is SNHLY, CDR2 FYNNEI. The CDR3 is made up of 13 amino acids. In nucleotides, the CDR3 is TGTGCCAGCAGTGAGTGGGGGGGCACTGAAGCTTTCTTT. Translation: CASSEWGGTEAFF.

This clone has a single count. J is TRBJ1-6 and V is TRBV7-8, with D possibly being TRBD1 (5 bases). V was trimmed by 2 bases and J by 6 bases, leaving 11 bases between them. The CDR3 sequence is 15 residues long. Germline V CDR1 and CDR2: SGHVS, FQNEAQ. As DNA, the CDR3 is TGTGCCAGCAGCTTATCGACAGCAATTAATTCACCCCTCCACTTT. This codes for CASSLSTAINSPLHF. Looking up the rest from reference TRBV7-8 and TRBJ1-6 gives the full variable domain: GAGVSQSPRYKVAKRGQDVALRCDPISGHVSLFWYQQALGQGPEFLTYFQNEAQLDKSGLPSDRFFAERPEGSVSTLKIQRTQQEDSAVYLCASSLSTAINSPLHFGNGTRLTVT.

The V and J genes are TRBV2 and TRBJ1-2; D might be TRBD1 (6 bases). The CDR3 consists of 21 residues. Germline CDR1 reads SNHLY; CDR2 reads FYNNEI. The germline V and J ends were trimmed by 1 base and 3 bases, with 30 bases remaining between them. CDR3 sequence (DNA): TGTGCCAGCAGTGAAGGGGCTACAGGGTGGGGGACCCGGAACGAAGACTATGGCTACACCTTC. Protein: CASSEGATGWGTRNEDYGYTF. Full variable domain (missing parts from reference TRBV2 and TRBJ1-2): EPEVTQTPSHQVTQMGQEVILRCVPISNHLYFYWYRQILGQKVEFLVSFYNNEISEKSEIFDDQFSVERPDGSNFTLKIRSTKLEDSAMYFCASSEGATGWGTRNEDYGYTFGSGTRLTVV.

This chain connects TRBV19 to TRBJ2-3; 12 bases map to TRBD2. The V and J ends lost 5 bases and 2 bases, in that order; junction bases with no gene match: 5. This CDR3 is 16 amino acids long. Germline assignment: CDR1 LNHDA and CDR2 SQIVND (reference sequence). CDR3 protein: CASSLASGGATDTQYF. The CDR3 DNA follows: TGTGCCAGTAGTCTCGCTAGCGGGGGGGCCACAGATACGCAGTATTTT. The whole variable domain, remainder taken from reference TRBV19 and TRBJ2-3, is DGGITQSPKYLFRKEGQNVTLSCEQNLNHDAMYWYRQDPGQGLRLIYYSQIVNDFQKGDIAEGYSVSREKKESFPLTVTSAQKNPTAFYLCASSLASGGATDTQYFGPGTRLTVL.

The V and J genes are TRBV29-1 and TRBJ2-5; tentative D call: TRBD1 (6 bases). The CDR3 loop spans 13 amino acids. The V end was cut by 6 bases, the J end by 5 bases, with 16 bases between. The germline CDR1 and CDR2 sequences are SQVTM and ANQGSEA. The CDR3 protein is CSVAGTLGETQYF. In nucleotides, the CDR3 is TGCAGCGTGGCCGGGACACTCGGTGAGACCCAGTACTTC.

This sequence joins TRBV18 and TRBJ2-2; 9 nucleotides align to TRBD2. Germline values: CDR1 KGHSH, CDR2 LQKENI. The CDR3 is 17 amino acids. V was clipped by 4 bases and J by 5 bases; unmatched bases: 11. The CDR3 region has the DNA TGTGCCAGCTCACAGAACAAGGGACTAGCCTGGACCGGGGAGCTGTTTTTT. This codes for CASSQNKGLAWTGELFF. Looking up the rest from reference TRBV18 and TRBJ2-2 gives the full variable domain: NAGVMQNPRHLVRRRGQEARLRCSPMKGHSHVYWYRQLPEEGLKFMVYLQKENIIDESGMPKERFSAEFPKEGPSILRIQQVVRGDSAAYFCASSQNKGLAWTGELFFGEGSRLTVL.

The chain joins TRBV6-5 to TRBJ2-7; TRBD1 is a possible D gene (6 bases). Germline V gene lookup returns CDR1 MNHEY and CDR2 SVGAGI. The CDR3 is made up of 14 amino acids. Trimming took off 2 bases at V and 0 bases at J, with 8 bases between the two ends. The CDR3 DNA is TGTGCCAGCAGTTACCGGGACATCTCCTACGAGCAGTACTTC. Encoded protein: CASSYRDISYEQYF.

The chain employs TRBV19 and TRBJ2-7; TRBD1 agrees at 11 bases. Germline loops: CDR1 LNHDA, CDR2 SQIVND (reference sequence). J lost 4 bases, V lost 5 bases, and 4 bases had no gene match. This CDR3 is 14 amino acids long. Here the CDR3 reads CASSHGQGAYEQYF. In DNA, the CDR3 is TGTGCCAGTAGTCACGGACAGGGGGCTTACGAGCAGTACTTC.

V and J are TRBV3-1 (or the pseudogene TRBV3-2) and TRBJ2-1; D perhaps matches TRBD1 (5 bases). CDR1 LGHDT and CDR2 YNNKEL come from the germline V gene (reference sequence). V gave up 3 bases and J gave up 6 bases, with 12 bases separating them. The CDR3 is 14 amino acids. CDR3 sequence reads: CASSHANRPNEQFF. As DNA, the CDR3 is TGTGCCAGCAGCCACGCCAACAGGCCCAATGAGCAGTTCTTC.

The chain joins TRBV4-1 to TRBJ1-1; TRBD1 aligns across 8 bases. Germline values: CDR1 MGHRA, CDR2 YSYEKL. The CDR3 extends over 16 amino acids. Germline trimming cut 0 bases from V and 1 base from J; bases unmatched to any gene: 4. The CDR3 is CASSQDWQGANTEAFF. The CDR3 DNA reads TGCGCCAGCAGCCAAGATTGGCAGGGGGCGAACACTGAAGCTTTCTTT.

J is TRBJ1-6 and V is TRBV19; no clear D gene. V shed 7 bases and J shed 5 bases, with 15 bases lying between them. The CDR3 runs 15 residues. Germline CDR1 LNHDA, CDR2 SQIVND (reference sequence). The DNA for the CDR3 is TGTGCCAGTAACAGAAGGCTCCGAGATAATTCACCCCTCCACTTT. Translation: CASNRRLRDNSPLHF.

The chain employs TRBV28 and TRBJ2-3; 7 nucleotides align to TRBD1. The V gene's germline CDR1 is MDHEN and CDR2 SYDVKM. After removal of 4 bases from V and 10 bases from J, the junction contained 5 bases not matched to a gene. The CDR3 spans 12 residues. CDR3 protein: CASSWTGMAQYF. DNA for the CDR3: TGTGCCAGCAGTTGGACAGGAATGGCGCAGTATTTT.

V gene TRBV4-1 combines with J gene TRBJ2-5; perhaps TRBD2 as D (7 bases). This CDR3 is built from 17 residues. The V end lost 1 base, the J end lost 5 bases, and 20 bases lay between the germline ends. Germline lookup yields CDR1 MGHRA and CDR2 YSYEKL. The CDR3 here is CASSQVAISGGDETQYF. The CDR3 DNA is TGCGCCAGCAGCCAAGTGGCTATCTCGGGGGGCGACGAGACCCAGTACTTC.

This rearrangement joins TRBV27 to TRBJ2-1; tentatively, D is TRBD1 (5 bases). The germline V gene encodes CDR1 MNHEY and CDR2 SMNVEV (reference sequence). This CDR3 has 14 residues. Between the trimmed V and J ends, which lost 5 bases and 0 bases, there was a span of 8 bases. The CDR3 DNA reads TGTGCCAGCAGTCAGGGCAGCTCCTACAATGAGCAGTTCTTC. This sequence encodes CASSQGSSYNEQFF.

The V and J genes are TRBV5-6 and TRBJ2-7; unclear D gene. Trimming removed 0 bases from V and 0 bases from J, with 7 bases in between. This CDR3 comprises 14 residues. Germline V gene sequence: CDR1 SGHDT, CDR2 YYEEEE. CDR3 sequence: CASSLAVSSYEQYF. CDR3 in DNA: TGTGCCAGCAGCTTGGCCGTCAGCTCCTACGAGCAGTACTTC.

The chain joins TRBV6-2 or TRBV6-3 to TRBJ2-3; perhaps TRBD1 as D (6 bases). The CDR3 has 16 amino acids. The germline gives CDR1 MNHEY, CDR2 SVGEGT. V lost 2 bases, J lost 11 bases, and 23 bases lay in between. CDR3 sequence reads: CASSYRRTAQTLRQYF. CDR3 DNA: TGTGCCAGCAGTTACCGGAGGACAGCCCAGACTCTGAGGCAGTATTTT.

This clone came up once. The CDR3 bases are TGCGCCAGCAGCTTGGGGGCGACTAGGGGCAATGAGCAGTTCTTC. It encodes CASSLGATRGNEQFF. V is TRBV5-1 and J is TRBJ2-1; TRBD2 might be the D (6 bases). The germline V gene has CDR1 SGHRS and CDR2 YFSETQ. Trimming removed 0 bases from V and 6 bases from J, with 13 bases in between. The CDR3 has 15 amino acids.

V and J are TRBV5-5 and TRBJ1-2; 9 nucleotides line up with TRBD1. In germline, CDR1 is SGHKS, CDR2 YYEKEE (reference sequence). Trimming removed 1 base from V and 4 bases from J; junction bases left unmatched: 5. The length of the CDR3 is 15 residues. CDR3 sequence reads: CASSLTGTGTYGYTF. The CDR3 region has the DNA TGTGCCAGCAGCTTGACCGGGACAGGGACCTATGGCTACACCTTC.

The V gene is TRBV12-3 or TRBV12-4, the J gene TRBJ2-1; tentatively, D is TRBD1 (6 bases). This CDR3 contains 12 residues. V was clipped by 6 bases and J by 10 bases, with 13 bases between them. CDR3 region: CASSPTGKEQFF. CDR3 coding DNA: TGTGCCAGCAGCCCAACAGGGAAGGAGCAGTTCTTC.

The genes are TRBV5-4 and TRBJ2-7, with 9 bases that match TRBD1. The CDR3 spans 15 residues. Germline lookup yields CDR1 SGHNT and CDR2 YYREEE (reference sequence). The J segment lost 0 bases and the V segment lost 4 bases, leaving 5 bases of the junction unmatched. The CDR3 protein is CASSPTGGFSYEQYF. In DNA form, the CDR3 reads TGTGCCAGCAGCCCTACAGGGGGCTTCTCCTACGAGCAGTACTTC.

This chain links TRBV11-2 with TRBJ2-7, with TRBD1 matching 7 bases. Germline trimming cut 1 base from V and 9 bases from J; bases unmatched to any gene: 3. There are 12 residues in the CDR3. Germline V CDR1 and CDR2: SGHAT, FQNNGV. The DNA of the CDR3 is TGTGCCAGCAGCTTAGGGGACAGTCGGCAGTACTTC. Translation gives CASSLGDSRQYF.

V is TRBV7-9 and J is TRBJ2-1; 7 positions match TRBD2. The CDR3 has 15 residues. Germline-derived CDR1 and CDR2 are SEHNR and FQNEAQ (reference sequence). V was clipped by 1 base and J by 2 bases; unmatched bases: 2. This CDR3 is CASSLERGAYNEQFF. CDR3 DNA sequence: TGTGCCAGCAGCTTAGAACGGGGGGCCTACAATGAGCAGTTCTTC.

The V gene is TRBV6-5, the J gene TRBJ1-2, with D unclear. Germline V gene sequence: CDR1 MNHEY, CDR2 SVGAGI. The CDR3 is 12 residues long. Between the trimmed V and J ends, which lost 10 bases and 0 bases, there was a span of 9 bases. CDR3 loop: CATESTNYGYTF. CDR3 DNA sequence: TGTGCCACCGAGAGCACTAACTATGGCTACACCTTC.

The rearrangement links TRBV9 to TRBJ1-3, with D uncertain. This CDR3 comprises 16 residues. Germline CDR1 SGDLS, CDR2 YYNGEE. Deletions cut 3 bases from V and 1 base from J, with 14 bases between. This chain's CDR3 is CASSGYEPGSGNTIYF. CDR3 coding DNA: TGTGCCAGCAGCGGTTACGAACCAGGTTCTGGAAACACCATATATTTT.

The chain employs TRBV28 and TRBJ2-1, with 12 bases that match TRBD2. V lost 3 bases and J lost 6; bases outside the gene matches: 3. Looked up from germline, CDR1 is MDHEN and CDR2 is SYDVKM. The CDR3 is 15 residues long. Here the CDR3 reads CASSLTSGGFNEQFF. Written as DNA, the CDR3 is TGTGCCAGCAGTTTGACTAGCGGGGGTTTCAATGAGCAGTTCTTC.

The chain has TRBV5-1 and TRBJ1-2, with TRBD1 as a possible D gene (6 bases). Germline V gene sequence: CDR1 SGHRS, CDR2 YFSETQ. Deletions cut 0 bases from V and 4 bases from J, with 10 bases between. CDR3 length: 14 amino acids. The CDR3, as DNA: TGCGCCAGCAGCTTGGGGCAGGGGCCCTATGGCTACACCTTC. It translates to CASSLGQGPYGYTF.